The sequence of this T cell receptor (beta chain) was determined in a study of T cell responses to AZD1222 COVID-19 vaccine (dated by TCRdb to the early 2020s). Looking at the study overall: AZD1222 recipients with second doses at about 4 weeks or about 12 weeks were pooled, because spike-specific TCR depth and breadth did not differ between schedules. Enrollment into the trials was organized by age into subgroups of 18-55, 56-69 and 70-plus years, and those subgroups contained approximately 150, 30 and 60 TCR-sequenced participants, respectively. TCR sequencing covered over 230 trial participants: 207 given two doses of AZD1222 and about 26 given two doses of MenACWY control vaccine. Overall study results and their limits: CD4 TCRs associated with the vaccine covered the entire spike protein, and the dominant responses were in regions 160-218 and 743-854. Participants were mostly white British and included more females than males, and it was suggested by the authors that clonal diversity may have been underestimated. No day 14 peak-response samples were available, so repertoires were characterized only after the peak T cell response. Conclusions about previously exposed vaccinees are limited, since just a handful of AZD1222 recipients were seropositive for SARS-CoV-2 at baseline. A significant rise in spike-specific TCR breadth and depth was observed after two AZD1222 doses relative to day 0 and relative to MenACWY recipients. Nearly half of unique spike-specific TCRs reportedly recognized epitopes outside regions mutated in the B.1.351 and B.1.1.7 variants. The 56-69-year group was small, and its depth increase did not reach significance, likely because of low power.

Concerning this clone: Its antigen is still unknown. No base qualities exist here, and no much larger clone lies one base off it.

The CDR3 regions of human TCRbeta chains were analyzed by immunosequencing. The study's processing was this. TCRs in the repertoires were matched against a reference library of SARS-CoV-2-specific TCRs that had been generated with the MIRA antigen-specificity platform. Breadth was defined as the fraction of unique TCRs that were SARS-CoV-2-associated. Depth was defined as the fraction of total T cells that were SARS-CoV-2-associated. Using the MIRA data, each spike-specific TCR was assigned both to the spike region to which the TCR was reactive and to a CD4 or CD8 class. Log10-transformed breadth and depth values were compared by one-way ANOVA with Sidak's multiple comparisons tests. TCRdb mirrors the immuneACCESS table, restricted to in-frame sequences. Some clones are absent from its copies; in checked studies, under half trace to an unresolved V gene, and the reason for the others is unknown. Clonal size and the V and J genes are those of that table, whereas D and trimming came from the DNA. Across this sample there are some 100,000 clones, with approximately 90% seen only once. Around a sixth of the sample is held by the ten biggest clonotypes.

The label giving this sample's time point can be read as: baseline before first vaccination. Vaccinee samples came from UK trials COV001 and COV002, including a single-blind randomized controlled phase 2/3 trial of AZD1222 (ChAdOx1 nCoV-19) in healthy adults. For TCRbeta chain sequencing, PBMC samples from trial participants were taken at day 0 and at day 28 after the second dose. Trimming accounts for 3 bases at V and 5 bases at J, while the number of junction bases matched to no gene is 4. From cysteine to phenylalanine, the CDR3 is 14 amino acids long. The CDR3 DNA has 42 bases and is translated from base 1. CDR1 SGHDT and CDR2 YYEEEE were looked up in the germline V gene.

The chain joins TRBV5-6 to TRBJ1-4; the central 7 bases match TRBD1. The TCR was taken from an adult in good health. This specimen was peripheral blood, taken on day 0 of AZD1222 vaccination. In nucleotides, the sequence is TGTGCCAGCAGCTGGGGAGGGGGCAATGAAAAACTGTTTTTT. This encodes CASSWGGGNEKLFF.